This TCR beta chain was obtained from a study of cytomegalovirus exposure and HLA in healthy donors (dated by TCRdb to 2017 to 2019). Background on the whole study: An earlier analysis of roughly 610 of the donors reported 276 Gb of sequence data and 117 million unique TCR beta sequences obtained from around 190 million T cells. Roughly 310 gigabases of sequencing data and approximately 93 million unique TCR sequences were included in an early release covering roughly 600 HLA-typed donors. Of the 398 genotyped donors, roughly 85% fell in the genetic ancestry cluster associated with self-reported Caucasian donors. The study aimed to test whether cataloging public T cell receptors could reveal signatures of past pathogen exposure. The study used immunosequencing to profile the T cell repertoires of approximately 640 subjects and linked those repertoires to cytomegalovirus serostatus. Along with the approximately 700-subject first cohort, a separate validation cohort of over a hundred different subjects was used. The study combined high-throughput TCR immunosequencing, statistical association of individual TCRs with disease status, and machine learning to predict cytomegalovirus infection status. A later analysis re-analyzed previously published TCR beta repertoires from roughly 690 donors and added high-resolution HLA genotyping to study TCR occurrence patterns. Rather than using new phenotypic data, the later analysis identified candidate immune exposures from TCR beta sequences and from how often those sequences occurred across donors. An earlier analysis of approximately 640 of the donors applied high-throughput TCR beta sequencing to assess whether each TCR beta V gene segment acted as functional or pseudogenic. Donor age, sex, ethnicity and CMV serostatus were compiled alongside the repertoire data. A later genetic analysis took genome-wide SNP genotypes for about three fifths of the roughly 670 donors and used that subset as a discovery cohort. All discovery cohort repertoires had been generated using a single sequencing platform. HLA typing included class I and class II loci at four-digit resolution. The number of donors typed differed by locus, with roughly 620-630 for A, B, C, DRB1 and DQB1, over 500 for DQA1, nearly 610 for DPA1, and 450 to 480 for DPB1. Roughly five DR-DQ haplotypes were handled as single units for association and clustering, since linkage in the cohort was strong. On average, 235,054 unique TCR beta nucleotide sequences were sequenced per donor among 398 genotyped donors of the cohort, with 15% to 20% of those sequences being non-productive.

As for this clone: Its cognate antigen has yet to be identified.

Library preparation used the immunoSEQ multiplex PCR assay. A mixture of 60 forward primers for TCR Vbeta segments and 13 reverse primers for TCR Jbeta segments was used in the multiplex PCR. The CDR3 region of rearranged TCR beta genes was amplified from genomic DNA by a multiplex PCR assay. The amplified TCR beta libraries were sequenced on the Illumina HiSeq System as 87-base-pair reads. In the source study's methods: A later analysis counted 75 million to 100 million unique TCR beta chains across the 500 to 850 repertoires, and roughly 11 million of these chains were shared by at least two donors. To remove PCR and sequencing errors, raw reads were error-corrected and collapsed into unique sequences using a nearest-neighbor algorithm that merged closely related sequences. Alignment of CDR3 sequences to IMGT reference sequences was used to assign V, D and J gene segments. Each retained sequence needed at least a six-nucleotide match to both a V gene segment and a J gene segment. Rearrangements were called productive when the CDR3 lacked stop codons and stayed in frame with V and J; all others were non-productive. Following IMGT convention, CDR3 was defined as the stretch from the second conserved V-encoded cysteine up to the conserved J-encoded phenylalanine. Sequences without an unambiguous match to a single V gene segment were excluded from the earlier analysis of several hundred of the donors. In an earlier analysis of approximately 500 of the donors, a V segment was called functional when productive rearrangements were above 56.7%, and segregating when the standard deviation between donors exceeded 5%. A statistical classification framework was built to diagnose cytomegalovirus status from the catalog of TCR beta chain sequences. V and J gene assignment, in a later analysis, came from comparing TCR nucleotide sequences with IMGT/GENE-DB human TR gene sequences. In a later analysis, CDR3 sequences and most-parsimonious VDJ recombination scenarios were assigned using the TCRdist pipeline. In a later analysis, every TCR beta chain was defined by the combination of its CDR3 amino acid sequence and its V-gene family, and reads without a unique V-gene family were dropped. A later analysis removed 592 highly shared, low-generation-probability nucleotide sequences to deal with suspected cross-contamination and a sequencing artifact. For each public chain, a later analysis derived a clonal expansion index from normalized ranks of inferred template counts within each repertoire. In a later analysis, generation probabilities were computed using a VDJ recombination model fitted to out-of-frame rearrangements, and the results were checked against IGoR. A later analysis scored TCR-TCR, TCR-HLA and TCR-CMV co-occurrence with hypergeometric tests, applying a repertoire-size bias correction to TCR pairs. To estimate false discovery rates, a later analysis permuted the HLA or CMV assignments 20 times. A later analysis grouped co-occurring TCRs with DBSCAN, adding TCRdist sequence similarity when clustering within HLA-allele-positive subsets. Repertoires with fewer than 30,000 or more than 120,000 public chains were left out of co-occurrence clustering, as were a few repertoires with anomalous nucleotide sharing. This immuneACCESS table, as held by TCRdb, lists in-frame sequences with V and J called but not all clones. Of the missing ones, under half trace to an unresolved V gene in checked studies; the others have no known cause. That table is the source of V, J and clone size, and D and trimming were worked out from the DNA. This sample's clone table shows some 130,000 clones. Together, the top ten hold 1.5% to 1.8% of the sample.

In total, roughly 710 healthy bone marrow donors made up the cohort. Cohort members were all nominally healthy when sampled, although unrecorded immune exposures were likely present. The donor was CMV seronegative and belonged to the group of 352 seronegative cohort members. A peripheral blood sample was provided by each donor, and peripheral blood mononuclear cells were used for TCR beta sequencing. Genomic DNA was extracted from the blood cell samples with the Qiagen DNeasy Blood Extraction Kit. Beyond this particular receptor, the publication reports: HLA typing was unavailable for some donors at each locus, so association tests used only the typed subset. In a later analysis, HLA-associated TCR beta chains were found to be more clonally expanded and to have lower generation probabilities than equally common non-associated chains. Because the 87-base-pair reads could not distinguish some IMGT-functional V segments, including TRBV6-2 and TRBV6-3, those segments were excluded. A later genetic analysis associated a missense DCLRE1C variant with V-gene and J-gene trimming of TCR beta chains, and an independent cohort replicated the association. The authors suggested that the approach could potentially be generalized to other disease states and immunological phenotypes. In a later analysis, most CMV-associated TCR beta chains were found to appear HLA-restricted, with HLA associations seemingly driven largely by CMV exposure. CMV serostatus was the only immune exposure information available for the cohort. A few of the identified cytomegalovirus-associated TCR beta chains were confirmed in vitro to be specific for cytomegalovirus antigens. A later analysis found that TCR association rates varied across HLA loci, with DRB1 alleles showing the most associated TCRs and HLA-C alleles the fewest. Only TCR beta chains were sequenced in this cohort, and the absence of alpha or paired-chain data limited detectable features. In an earlier analysis of 450 to 750 of the donors, most TCR beta V segments appeared in productive rearrangements about 87% or about 30% of the time, broadly matching IMGT annotations. When HLA alleles, especially DR and DQ, strongly co-occurred, TCR associations were difficult to assign to individual alleles. The study listed approximately 160 TCR beta chains as associated with cytomegalovirus. In both the original and validation cohorts, the classifier was reported to diagnose cytomegalovirus status with high specificity and sensitivity. A cluster of highly shared sequence variants was judged likely to represent a technical artifact of the sequencing pipeline. A further reported finding was that TCR beta sequences accurately predicted the HLA-A and HLA-B alleles for most subjects in the first cohort. According to a later genetic analysis, donors in an Asian-associated ancestry cluster had fewer N-insertions in productive TCRs than the approximately 700-donor mean. A later analysis associated around 16,000 TCR beta sequences with specific HLA alleles at a false discovery rate of 0.05. Most TCR sequences were seen in very few donors, while some public TCRs were found in many individuals. Because counts were too low, about 17 rarely observed V segments, including chromosome 9 orphons, were excluded from the earlier analysis of 587 of the donors. In a later analysis, several top co-occurrence clusters were reported to appear linked to parvovirus B19, influenza, CMV and Epstein-Barr virus. Linkage disequilibrium might explain the correlated functional status among segregating V segments, but an unknown experimental factor could not be ruled out. The presence/absence analyses assumed that sequencing depth was roughly uniform across donors, and that assumption may not be true.

The CDR3, cysteine through phenylalanine, is 13 amino acids long. This entry keeps only the CDR3 DNA: 39 bases, framed from base 1. Taken from the germline V gene (reference sequence), the CDR1 and CDR2 loops are MNHNY and SVGAGI. The germline ends are 16 bases apart after V is trimmed by 6 bases and J by 8 bases. The sequence links TRBV6-6 to TRBJ1-2; the D gene cannot be resolved reliably. Sample: PBMCs. The source of this sequence is a woman aged 40 to 50 in good health and CMV-seronegative. The bases are TGTGCCAGCAGCCCCCCCAATGCGGGAGGCTACACCTTC. It translates as CASSPPNAGGYTF.